These 9 T cell receptor beta chains share one sample of origin, sequenced in a study of blood T cell repertoires in COVID-19. Profiled with immunoSEQ multiplex PCR; TCRdb holds only in-frame clones, not every one. In the table there are some 250,000 clones, 75% to 90% of which are singletons. Sequenced input: PBMCs or T cells enriched from blood (not recorded which). The receptors here all came from a man in his forties or fifties who had recovered from COVID-19.

This clone was counted once. This chain connects TRBV2 to TRBJ1-1; D remains unclear. The germline V gene encodes CDR1 SNHLY and CDR2 FYNNEI. The CDR3 sequence is 15 residues long. V gave up 2 bases and J gave up 1 base, with 11 bases separating them. In DNA, the CDR3 is TGTGCCAGCAGTGAAACTACGGCACCGAACACTGAAGCTTTCTTT. Translating gives CASSETTAPNTEAFF.

This clone was found a few times. V usage is TRBV21-1 and J usage is TRBJ2-7; the table names TRBD1, a call not compared with the DNA. TRBV21-1 is noted as a pseudogene. The CDR3 runs 12 residues. The CDR3 spells CASDRGTYEQYF. CDR3 nucleotides: TGTGCCAGTGACAGGGGGACCTACGAGCAGTACTTC.

The chain recombines TRBV19 with TRBJ2-7; perhaps TRBD2 as D (5 bases). Germline CDR1 reads LNHDA; CDR2 reads SQIVND (reference sequence). V was shortened by 6 bases and J by 2 bases, with 11 bases between the two germline ends. CDR3 length: 13 residues. CDR3 coding DNA: TGTGCCAGTAGCTTGACGGGAACCTACGAGCAGTACTTC. This gives the protein CASSLTGTYEQYF.

CDR3 sequence reads: CSAAMGLNQPQHF. CDR3 coding DNA: TGCAGCGCCGCTATGGGCCTCAATCAGCCCCAGCATTTT. The gene calls are TRBV29-1 and TRBJ1-5; unclear D gene. Germline CDR1 and CDR2: SQVTM and ANQGSEA. Trimming cost V 7 bases and J 3 bases, with 13 bases left between them. This CDR3 region has 13 residues.

J is TRBJ1-4 and V is TRBV2, with no clear D. Germline CDR1 SNHLY, CDR2 FYNNEI. V shed 5 bases and J shed 4 bases, with 11 bases lying between them. CDR3 size: 14 residues. CDR3 residues: CASSLGLFNEKLFF. The CDR3 DNA sequence: TGTGCCAGCAGTCTCGGACTATTTAATGAAAAACTGTTTTTT.

The rearrangement links TRBV19 to TRBJ1-2; D ambiguous. The CDR3 covers 12 residues. Germline loops: CDR1 LNHDA, CDR2 SQIVND (reference sequence). The V and J ends lost 7 bases and 4 bases respectively, with 10 bases between them. CDR3 in amino acids: CASTREAYGYTF. The CDR3 region has the DNA TGTGCCAGTACCCGGGAGGCCTATGGCTACACCTTC.

This clone was recorded once. This sequence joins TRBV11-3 and TRBJ2-1, with TRBD2 matching 9 bases. This CDR3 contains 16 residues. From germline, CDR1 is SGHNT and CDR2 YENEEA. The V gene end was trimmed by 4 bases and the J gene end by 2 bases; junction bases not matched to a gene: 6. The DNA of the CDR3 is TGTGCCAGCAGCTCGGCGCTAGCGGGGCCCTACAATGAGCAGTTCTTC. Amino acid sequence: CASSSALAGPYNEQFF.

J is TRBJ2-1 and V is TRBV2; 8 nucleotides align to TRBD2. The CDR3 sequence is 15 residues long. Trimming took 8 bases from V and 4 from J; bases not matched to a gene: 10. Germline assignment: CDR1 SNHLY and CDR2 FYNNEI. CDR3 residues: CASVGGDYFYNEQFF. The CDR3 nucleotides are TGTGCCAGCGTCGGGGGGGACTACTTTTACAATGAGCAGTTCTTC.

The J gene is TRBJ1-4, the V gene TRBV5-6; TRBD1 aligns across 10 bases. The ends lost 4 bases at V and 2 bases at J; junction bases unmatched: 5. The CDR3 sequence is 16 residues long. Germline V lookup: CDR1 SGHDT, CDR2 YYEEEE. The CDR3 loop is CASSTDRGMTNEKLFF. DNA for the CDR3: TGTGCCAGCAGCACGGACAGGGGGATGACTAATGAAAAACTGTTTTTT.